A single sample is the source of the 8 T cell receptor beta chains below, sequenced in a study of blood T cell repertoires in COVID-19. The method was immunoSEQ multiplex PCR; TCRdb's version includes in-frame clones alone and lacks a portion of them. The sample lists 100,000 or so clones; 85% were seen once. The sequenced sample consisted of peripheral blood. These receptors came from a man aged 55 to 70 with acute or convalescent COVID-19.

The rearrangement uses TRBV28 and TRBJ2-1; TRBD2 matches 8 bases. The germline V gene encodes CDR1 MDHEN and CDR2 SYDVKM. V lost 6 bases and J lost 1; bases outside the gene matches: 2. There are 14 residues in the CDR3. DNA for the CDR3: TGTGCCAGCAGGACGGGGGGGTCCTACAATGAGCAGTTCTTC. As protein: CASRTGGSYNEQFF.

J is TRBJ2-2 and V is TRBV18, with D perhaps TRBD1 (6 bases). Germline-derived CDR1 and CDR2 are KGHSH and LQKENI. This CDR3 has 14 residues. V was pared by 3 bases and J by 4 bases, with 9 bases between. DNA for the CDR3: TGTGCCAGCTCACCCCGACAGGCCACCGGGGAGCTGTTTTTT. This gives the protein CASSPRQATGELFF.

This CDR3 reads CASSLSTSYNEQFF. CDR3 DNA: TGTGCCAGCAGCCTTTCTACCTCCTACAATGAGCAGTTCTTC. The genes are TRBV11-2 and TRBJ2-1, with D hard to call. Germline V gene sequence: CDR1 SGHAT, CDR2 FQNNGV. Trimming removed 5 bases at V and 0 bases at J, with 8 bases between. The CDR3 extends over 14 amino acids.

The chain couples TRBV7-9 to TRBJ2-7, with 12 bases lining up with TRBD1. The CDR3 sequence is 16 residues long. Germline loops: CDR1 SEHNR, CDR2 FQNEAQ (reference sequence). Unmatched junction bases numbered 10, after V lost 5 bases and J lost 5 bases. The CDR3 DNA follows: TGTGCCAGCAGCCGGGGTGGGGACAGGGGGCTGAACGAGCAGTACTTC. Protein sequence: CASSRGGDRGLNEQYF.

This clone was counted only a few times. The chain combines TRBV5-4 with TRBJ2-7; 15 positions match TRBD2. Germline V gene sequence: CDR1 SGHNT, CDR2 YYREEE (reference sequence). The trim removed 3 bases at V and 2 bases at J, leaving 9 bases unmatched. The CDR3 runs to 18 residues. DNA for the CDR3: TGTGCCAGCAGCTGGGGACTAGCGGGAGGCCTCCCCCCCTACGAGCAGTACTTC. It yields the protein CASSWGLAGGLPPYEQYF.

This clone was picked up one time. J is TRBJ2-7 and V is TRBV4-1; no clear D gene. This CDR3 region has 15 residues. Germline V gene lookup returns CDR1 MGHRA and CDR2 YSYEKL. V lost 0 bases and J 4 bases, leaving 13 bases between the germline ends. CDR3 bases: TGCGCCAGCAGCCAAGAGAATCAACCTATTTACGAGCAGTACTTC. Its translation is CASSQENQPIYEQYF.

This clone was counted a few times. The V and J genes are TRBV27 and TRBJ1-6; no firm D call. This CDR3 contains 18 residues. The V end lost 5 bases, the J end lost 11 bases, and 28 bases lay between the germline ends. Germline-derived CDR1 and CDR2 are MNHEY and SMNVEV (reference sequence). The CDR3: CASSPVSQASVYRAPLHF. The CDR3 bases are TGTGCCAGCAGTCCCGTGTCCCAGGCGTCTGTATATAGAGCACCCCTCCACTTT.

This clone was seen only a few times. V usage is TRBV2 and J usage is TRBJ1-6; no reliable D call. Trimming left V 7 bases short and J 7 bases short, with 14 bases between. Germline V gene lookup returns CDR1 SNHLY and CDR2 FYNNEI. This CDR3 contains 14 residues. CDR3 in DNA: TGTGCCAGCACTACTACCAAAATAAATTCACCCCTCCACTTT. Encoded protein: CASTTTKINSPLHF.